This T cell receptor beta chain was profiled in a study of T cell changes during pregnancy in multiple sclerosis. CDR1 and CDR2 (germline): LGHNA, YNFKEQ. The CDR3 consists of 15 residues. The J segment lost 8 bases and the V segment lost 4 bases, leaving 2 bases of the junction unmatched. Assay: immunoSEQ multiplex PCR; the TCRdb copy retains only in-frame clones and omits some. The data show about 46,000 clones, approximately 90% seen once. The chain recombines TRBV4-2 with TRBJ2-1, with TRBD2 matching over 16 bases. This TCR was sampled from a female donor with multiple sclerosis, enrolled in a pregnancy study. This specimen was CD8+ T cells from peripheral blood mononuclear cells, taken in the second trimester of pregnancy. CDR3 region: CASSPGTSGGDEQFF. The CDR3 nucleotides are TGTGCCAGCAGCCCCGGGACTAGCGGGGGGGATGAGCAGTTCTTC.